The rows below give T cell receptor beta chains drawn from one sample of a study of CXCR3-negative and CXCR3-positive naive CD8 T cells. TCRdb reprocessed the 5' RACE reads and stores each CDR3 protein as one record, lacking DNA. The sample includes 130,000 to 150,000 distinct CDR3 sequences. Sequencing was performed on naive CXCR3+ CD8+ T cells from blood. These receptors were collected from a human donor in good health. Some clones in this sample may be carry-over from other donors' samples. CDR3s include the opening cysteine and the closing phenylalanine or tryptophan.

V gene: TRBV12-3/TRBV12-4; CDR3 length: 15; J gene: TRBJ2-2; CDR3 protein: CASSNPGTVTGELFF
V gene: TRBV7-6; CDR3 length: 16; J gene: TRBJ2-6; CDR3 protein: CASSSQTGSGANVLTF
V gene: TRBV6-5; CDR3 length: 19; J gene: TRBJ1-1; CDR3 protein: CASSYLPRQAVGMNTEAFF
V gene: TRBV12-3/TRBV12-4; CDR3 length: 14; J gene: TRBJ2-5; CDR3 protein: CASSGFESRETQYF
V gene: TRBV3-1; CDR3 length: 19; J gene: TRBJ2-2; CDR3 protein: CASSQVIFQQTTNTGELFF
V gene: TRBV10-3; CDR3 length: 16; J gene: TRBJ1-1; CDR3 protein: CAISEGWDRGGTEAFF
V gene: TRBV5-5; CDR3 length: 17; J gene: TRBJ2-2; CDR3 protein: CASSPYRAGPNTGELFF
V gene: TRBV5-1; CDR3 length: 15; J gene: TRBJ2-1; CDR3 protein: CASSLVAGLYNEQFF
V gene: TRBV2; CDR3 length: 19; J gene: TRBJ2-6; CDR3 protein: CASGSGGTDPLSGANVLTF
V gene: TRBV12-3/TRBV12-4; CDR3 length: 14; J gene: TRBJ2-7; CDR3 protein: CASSFDSAPYEQYF
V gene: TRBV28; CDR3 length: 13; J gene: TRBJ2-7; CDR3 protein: CASRATGGNEQYF
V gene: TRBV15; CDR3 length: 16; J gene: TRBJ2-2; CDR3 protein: CATSRGPGEGSGELFF
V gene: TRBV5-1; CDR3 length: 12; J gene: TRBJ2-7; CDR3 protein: CASSWTGAEQYF
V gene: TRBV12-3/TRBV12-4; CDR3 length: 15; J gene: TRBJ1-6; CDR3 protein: CASSFGGSDNSPLHF
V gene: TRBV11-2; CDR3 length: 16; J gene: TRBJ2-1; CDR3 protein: CASSPPMEGGHNEQFF
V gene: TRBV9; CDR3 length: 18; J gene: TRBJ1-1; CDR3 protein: CASSVSDRGPLMNTEAFF
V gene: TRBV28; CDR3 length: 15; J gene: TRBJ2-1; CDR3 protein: CASSTTSGRGDEQFF
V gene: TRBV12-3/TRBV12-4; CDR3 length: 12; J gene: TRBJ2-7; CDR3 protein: CASSLGPSEQYF
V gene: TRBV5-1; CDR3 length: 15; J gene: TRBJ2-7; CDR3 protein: CASSLWAGASYEQYF
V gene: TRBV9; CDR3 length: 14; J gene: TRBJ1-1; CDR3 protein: CASSLGTGATEAFF
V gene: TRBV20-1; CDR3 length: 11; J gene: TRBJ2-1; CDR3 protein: CSATDYTEQFF
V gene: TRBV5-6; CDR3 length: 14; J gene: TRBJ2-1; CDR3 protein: CASSSGAGGDEQFF
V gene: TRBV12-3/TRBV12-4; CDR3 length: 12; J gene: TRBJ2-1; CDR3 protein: CACNGGGDEQFF
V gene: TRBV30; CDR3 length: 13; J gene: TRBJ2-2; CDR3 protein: CAWALVDTGELFF
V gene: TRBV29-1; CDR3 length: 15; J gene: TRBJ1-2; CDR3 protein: CSVDRRGQAPYGYTF
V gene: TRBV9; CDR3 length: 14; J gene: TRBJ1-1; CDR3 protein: CASSVEGADTEAFF
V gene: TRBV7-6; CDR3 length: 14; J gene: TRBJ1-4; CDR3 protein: CASSPGATREKLFF
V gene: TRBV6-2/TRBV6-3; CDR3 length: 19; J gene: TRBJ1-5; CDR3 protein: CASSYYRSQTGSSNQPQHF
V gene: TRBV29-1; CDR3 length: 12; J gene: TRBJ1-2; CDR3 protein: CSVEDRGGGYTF
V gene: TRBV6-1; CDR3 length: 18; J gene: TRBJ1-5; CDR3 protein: CASSDEGQGREPNQPQHF
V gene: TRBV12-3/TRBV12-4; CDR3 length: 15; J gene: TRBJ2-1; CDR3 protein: CASSSSATRDNEQFF
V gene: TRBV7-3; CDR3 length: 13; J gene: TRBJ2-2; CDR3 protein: CASSPLGLGELFF
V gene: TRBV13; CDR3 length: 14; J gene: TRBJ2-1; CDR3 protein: CASSSTDTAGEQFF
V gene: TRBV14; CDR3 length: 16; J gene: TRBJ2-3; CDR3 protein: CASSQDGEGHTDTQYF
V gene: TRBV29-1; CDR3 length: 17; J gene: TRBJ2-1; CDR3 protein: CSVAGTSGNSYYNEQFF
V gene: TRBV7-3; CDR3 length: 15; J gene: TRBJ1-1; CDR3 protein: CASSLTGFSNTEAFF
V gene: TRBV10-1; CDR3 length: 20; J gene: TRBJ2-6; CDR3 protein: CASSESRNSGGASGANVLTF
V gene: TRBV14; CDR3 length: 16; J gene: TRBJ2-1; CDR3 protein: CASSQGSGSSYNEQFF
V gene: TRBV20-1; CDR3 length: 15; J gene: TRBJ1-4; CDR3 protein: CSARPQGAALMELFF
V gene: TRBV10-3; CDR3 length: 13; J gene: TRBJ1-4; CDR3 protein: CAISVDWQEKLFF
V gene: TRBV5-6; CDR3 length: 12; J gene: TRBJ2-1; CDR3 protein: CASSPAGGEQFF
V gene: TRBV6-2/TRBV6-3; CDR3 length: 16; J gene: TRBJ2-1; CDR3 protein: CASSYSMMGGYNEQFF
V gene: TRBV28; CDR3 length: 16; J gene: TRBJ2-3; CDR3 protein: CASSLRGPHDTDTQYF
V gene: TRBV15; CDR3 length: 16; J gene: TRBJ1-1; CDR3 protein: CATSRDRGQGGTEAFF
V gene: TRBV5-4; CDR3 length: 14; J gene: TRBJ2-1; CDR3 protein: CASSLVSAINEQFF
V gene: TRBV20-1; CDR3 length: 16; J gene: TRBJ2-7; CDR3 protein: CSARVPGLAVSYEQYF
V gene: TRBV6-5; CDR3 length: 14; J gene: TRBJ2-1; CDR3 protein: CASSSGGGADEQFF
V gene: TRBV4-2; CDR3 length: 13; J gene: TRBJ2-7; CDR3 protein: CASSQRVSDEQYF
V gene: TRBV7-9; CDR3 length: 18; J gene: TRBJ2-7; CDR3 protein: CASSLSSGLAGWTYEQYF
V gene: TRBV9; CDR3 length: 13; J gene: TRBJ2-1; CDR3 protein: CASSGTGYNEQFF
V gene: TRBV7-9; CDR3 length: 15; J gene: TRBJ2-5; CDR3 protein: CASSSTLRFVETQYF
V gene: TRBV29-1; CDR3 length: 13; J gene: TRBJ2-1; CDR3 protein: CSVSGTGYNEQFF
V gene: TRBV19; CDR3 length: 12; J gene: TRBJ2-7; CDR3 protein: CASSLSANEQYF
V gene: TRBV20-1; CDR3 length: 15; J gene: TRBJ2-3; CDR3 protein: CSVDPQGNPQDTQYF
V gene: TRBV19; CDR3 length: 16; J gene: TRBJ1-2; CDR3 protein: CASSILPSGAYYGYTF
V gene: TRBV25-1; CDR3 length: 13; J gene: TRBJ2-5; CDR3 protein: CASSEGTEETQYF
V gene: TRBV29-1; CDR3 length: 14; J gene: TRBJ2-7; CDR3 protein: CSVTETNRIYEQYF
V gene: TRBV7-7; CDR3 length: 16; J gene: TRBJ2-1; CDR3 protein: CASSPIGLAETDEQFF
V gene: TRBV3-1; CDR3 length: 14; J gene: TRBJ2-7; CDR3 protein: CASSQEDRYNEQYF